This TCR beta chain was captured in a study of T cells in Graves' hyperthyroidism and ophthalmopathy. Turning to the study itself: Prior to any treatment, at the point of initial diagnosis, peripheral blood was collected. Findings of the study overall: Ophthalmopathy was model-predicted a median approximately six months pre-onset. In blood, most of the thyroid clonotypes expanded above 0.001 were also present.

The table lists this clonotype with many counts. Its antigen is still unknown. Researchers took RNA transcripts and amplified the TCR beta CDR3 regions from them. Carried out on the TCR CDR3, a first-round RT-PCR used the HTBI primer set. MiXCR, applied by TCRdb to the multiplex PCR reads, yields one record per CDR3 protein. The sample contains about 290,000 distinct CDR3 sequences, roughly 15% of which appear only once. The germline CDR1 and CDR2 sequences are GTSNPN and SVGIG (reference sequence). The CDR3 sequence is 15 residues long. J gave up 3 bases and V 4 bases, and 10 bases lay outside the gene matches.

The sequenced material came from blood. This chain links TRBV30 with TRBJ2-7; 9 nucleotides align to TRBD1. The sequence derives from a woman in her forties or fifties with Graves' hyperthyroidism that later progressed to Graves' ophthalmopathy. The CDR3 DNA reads TGTGCCTGGACGGGGGAGGGACAGGGATTCTACGAGCAGTACTTC. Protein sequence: CAWTGEGQGFYEQYF.